Included here is one T cell receptor (beta chain) sequence, with context. What it binds is unknown. Germline CDR1 reads LGHNA; CDR2 reads YNFKEQ. The CDR3 is 15 amino acids. Germline trimming cut 0 bases from V and 6 bases from J; bases unmatched to any gene: 6. Combining a sample-barcoded 5' primer with a J-beta primer mix, a second PCR ran for roughly 7 to 11 cycles. TCRdb redid the calling of the 5' RACE reads with MiXCR, one entry per CDR3 protein. The sample records approximately 800,000 distinct CDR3 sequences, under 30% being singletons. This record belongs to a study of blood T cells in healthy people across ages. Study-wide results and caveats: Both higher diversity and more naive CD4+ cells marked long-lived donors when set against aged donors. The donors' CMV status was not determined, possibly confounding changes in expanded clonotypes.

This sample was shared with a second study, whose subject was T cells of mothers and their children.

The sequence derives from a boy younger than 18 in good health. The sequenced material came from blood. The V gene is TRBV4-2, the J gene TRBJ2-5; 8 nucleotides align to TRBD2. The CDR3 DNA reads as TGTGCCAGCAGCCAAGATCAGGGCGGGAGGAAGACCCAGTACTTC. Protein sequence: CASSQDQGGRKTQYF.